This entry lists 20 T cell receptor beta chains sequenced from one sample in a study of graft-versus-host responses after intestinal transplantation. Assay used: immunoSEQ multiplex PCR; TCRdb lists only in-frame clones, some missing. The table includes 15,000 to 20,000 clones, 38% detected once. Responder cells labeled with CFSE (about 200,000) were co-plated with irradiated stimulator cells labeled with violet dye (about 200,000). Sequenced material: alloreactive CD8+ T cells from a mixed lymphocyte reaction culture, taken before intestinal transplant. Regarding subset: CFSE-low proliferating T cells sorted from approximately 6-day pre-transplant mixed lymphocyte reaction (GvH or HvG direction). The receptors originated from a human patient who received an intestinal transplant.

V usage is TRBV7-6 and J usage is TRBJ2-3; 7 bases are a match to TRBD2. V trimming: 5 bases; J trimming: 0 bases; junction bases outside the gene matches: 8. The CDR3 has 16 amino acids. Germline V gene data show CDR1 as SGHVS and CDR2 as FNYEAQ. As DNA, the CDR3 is TGTGCCAGCAGCCCACCTAGCGGAGTTAGCACAGATACGCAGTATTTT. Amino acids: CASSPPSGVSTDTQYF.

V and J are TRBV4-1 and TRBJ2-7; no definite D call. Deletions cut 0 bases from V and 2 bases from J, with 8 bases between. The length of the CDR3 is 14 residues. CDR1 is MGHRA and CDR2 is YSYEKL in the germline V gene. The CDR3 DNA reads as TGCGCCAGCAGCCAAGAAGTTACGGCCTACGAGCAGTACTTC. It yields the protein CASSQEVTAYEQYF.

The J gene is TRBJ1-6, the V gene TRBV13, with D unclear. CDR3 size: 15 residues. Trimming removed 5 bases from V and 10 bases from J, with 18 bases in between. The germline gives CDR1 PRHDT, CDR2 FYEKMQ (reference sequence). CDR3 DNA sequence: TGTGCCAGCAGCCTAAACACAAGGTTGAACTCACCCCTCCACTTT. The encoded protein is CASSLNTRLNSPLHF.

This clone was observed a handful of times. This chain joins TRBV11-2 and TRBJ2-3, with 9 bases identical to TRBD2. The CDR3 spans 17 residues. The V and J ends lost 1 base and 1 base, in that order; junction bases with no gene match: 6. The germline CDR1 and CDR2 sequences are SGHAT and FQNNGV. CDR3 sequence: CASSLGVASGGTDTQYF. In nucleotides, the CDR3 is TGTGCCAGCAGCTTAGGGGTTGCTAGCGGGGGCACAGATACGCAGTATTTT.

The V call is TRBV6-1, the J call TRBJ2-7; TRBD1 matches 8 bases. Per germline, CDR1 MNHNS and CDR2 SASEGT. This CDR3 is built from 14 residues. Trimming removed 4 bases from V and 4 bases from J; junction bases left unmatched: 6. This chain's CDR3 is CASSARTGSYEQYF. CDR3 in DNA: TGTGCCAGCAGTGCCAGGACAGGGAGTTACGAGCAGTACTTC.

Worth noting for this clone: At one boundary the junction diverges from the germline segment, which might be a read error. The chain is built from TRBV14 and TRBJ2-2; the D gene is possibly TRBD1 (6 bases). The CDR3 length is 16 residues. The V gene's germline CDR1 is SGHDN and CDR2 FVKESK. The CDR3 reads CASSQVRPRGHRGAVF. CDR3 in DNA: TGTGCCAGCAGCCAAGTACGCCCAAGGGGACACCGGGGAGCTGTTTTT. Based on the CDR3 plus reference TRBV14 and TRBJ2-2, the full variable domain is EAGVTQFPSHSVIEKGQTVTLRCDPISGHDNLYWYRRVMGKEIKFLLHFVKESKQDESGMPNNRFLAERTGGTYSTLKVQPAELEDSGVYFCASSQVRPRGHRGAVFGEGSRLTVL.

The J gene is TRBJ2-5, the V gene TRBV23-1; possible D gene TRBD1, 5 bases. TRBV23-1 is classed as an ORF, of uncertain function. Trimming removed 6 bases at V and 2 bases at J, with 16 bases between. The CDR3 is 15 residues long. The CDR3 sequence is CASSQRVTEQETQYF. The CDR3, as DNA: TGCGCCAGCAGCCAACGGGTGACAGAACAAGAGACCCAGTACTTC.

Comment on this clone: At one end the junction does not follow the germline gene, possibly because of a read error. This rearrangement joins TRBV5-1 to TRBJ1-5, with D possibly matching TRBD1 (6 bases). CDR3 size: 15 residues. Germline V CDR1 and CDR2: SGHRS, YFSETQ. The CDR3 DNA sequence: TGTGCCAGCAGCTTGGAAGGGGGGGGCAATCAGCCCCAGCATTTT. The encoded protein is CASSLEGGGNQPQHF.

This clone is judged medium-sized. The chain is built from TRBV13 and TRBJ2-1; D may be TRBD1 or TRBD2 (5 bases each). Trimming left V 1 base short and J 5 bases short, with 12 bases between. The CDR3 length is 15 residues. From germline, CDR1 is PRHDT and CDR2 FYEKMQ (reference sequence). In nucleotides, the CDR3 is TGTGCCAGCAGCTTAGACCCCGGGACCCACAATGAGCAGTTCTTC. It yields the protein CASSLDPGTHNEQFF.

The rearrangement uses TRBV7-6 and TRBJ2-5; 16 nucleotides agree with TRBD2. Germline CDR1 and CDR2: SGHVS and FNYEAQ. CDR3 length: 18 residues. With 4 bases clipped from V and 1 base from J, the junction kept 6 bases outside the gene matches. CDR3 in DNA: TGTGCCAGCAGCTCGGGACTAGCGGGAGGGCCCGTCCAAGAGACCCAGTACTTC. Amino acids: CASSSGLAGGPVQETQYF.

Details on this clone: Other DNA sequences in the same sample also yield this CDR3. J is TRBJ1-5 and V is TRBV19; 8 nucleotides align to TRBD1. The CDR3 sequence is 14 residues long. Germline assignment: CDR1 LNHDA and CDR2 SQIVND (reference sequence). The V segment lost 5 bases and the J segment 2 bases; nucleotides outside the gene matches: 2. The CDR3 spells CASSSTGGNQPQHF. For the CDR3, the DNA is TGTGCCAGTAGTTCGACAGGGGGCAATCAGCCCCAGCATTTT.

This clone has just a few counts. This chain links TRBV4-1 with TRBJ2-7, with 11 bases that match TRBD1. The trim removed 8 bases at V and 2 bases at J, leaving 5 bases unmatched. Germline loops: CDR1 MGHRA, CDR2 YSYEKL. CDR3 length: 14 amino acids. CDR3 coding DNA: TGCGCCAGCGCCTGGGGACAGGGGGCCTACGAGCAGTACTTC. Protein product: CASAWGQGAYEQYF.

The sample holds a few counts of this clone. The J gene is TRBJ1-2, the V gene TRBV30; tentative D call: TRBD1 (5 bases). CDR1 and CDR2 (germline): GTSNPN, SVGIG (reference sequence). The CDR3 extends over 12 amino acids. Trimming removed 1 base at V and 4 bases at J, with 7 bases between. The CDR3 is CAWSETGYGYTF. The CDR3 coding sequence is TGTGCCTGGAGTGAAACAGGCTATGGCTACACCTTC.

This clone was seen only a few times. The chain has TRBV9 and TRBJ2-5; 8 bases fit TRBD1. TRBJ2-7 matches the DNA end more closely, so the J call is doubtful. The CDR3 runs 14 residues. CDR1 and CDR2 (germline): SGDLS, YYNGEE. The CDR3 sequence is CASSVGDRTYEQYF. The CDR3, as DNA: TGTGCCAGCAGCGTAGGGGACAGGACCTACGAGCAGTACTTC.

The CDR3: CASRLGTGGSYEQYF. CDR3 bases: TGTGCCAGTAGGCTAGGGACCGGGGGTTCCTACGAGCAGTACTTC. This chain links TRBV19 with TRBJ2-7, with a possible D match to TRBD2 (6 bases). CDR1 and CDR2 (germline): LNHDA, SQIVND (reference sequence). This CDR3 spans 15 amino acids. V lost 6 bases, J lost 1 base, and 16 bases lay in between.

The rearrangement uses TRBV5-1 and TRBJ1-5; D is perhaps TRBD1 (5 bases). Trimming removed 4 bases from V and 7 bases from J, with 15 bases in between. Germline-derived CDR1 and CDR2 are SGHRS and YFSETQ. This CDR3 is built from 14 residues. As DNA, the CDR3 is TGCGCCAGCAGCAGGGGACCATCGGTCCAGCCCCAGCATTTT. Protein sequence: CASSRGPSVQPQHF.

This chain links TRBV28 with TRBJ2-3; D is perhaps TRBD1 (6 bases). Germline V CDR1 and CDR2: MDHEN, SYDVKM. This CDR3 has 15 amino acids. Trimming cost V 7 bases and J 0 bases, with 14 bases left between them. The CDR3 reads CASNLDSSSTDTQYF. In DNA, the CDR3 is TGTGCCAGCAATTTGGACAGCTCTAGCACAGATACGCAGTATTTT.

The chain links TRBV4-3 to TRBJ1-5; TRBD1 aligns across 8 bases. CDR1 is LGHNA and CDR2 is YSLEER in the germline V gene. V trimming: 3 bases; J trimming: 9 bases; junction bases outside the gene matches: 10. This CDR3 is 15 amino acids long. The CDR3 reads CASSQEDRGPWPQHF. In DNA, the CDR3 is TGCGCCAGCAGCCAGGAAGACAGGGGTCCTTGGCCCCAGCATTTT.

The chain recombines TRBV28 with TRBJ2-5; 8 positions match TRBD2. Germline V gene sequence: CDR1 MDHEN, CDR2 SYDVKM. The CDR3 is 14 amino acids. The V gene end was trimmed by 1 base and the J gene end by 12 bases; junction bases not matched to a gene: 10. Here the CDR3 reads CASSLLKRTSPKYF. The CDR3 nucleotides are TGTGCCAGCAGTTTATTAAAAAGGACTAGCCCTAAGTACTTC. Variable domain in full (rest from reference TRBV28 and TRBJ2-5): DVKVTQSSRYLVKRTGEKVFLECVQDMDHENMFWYRQDPGLGLRLIYFSYDVKMKEKGDIPEGYSVSREKKERFSLILESASTNQTSMYLCASSLLKRTSPKYFGPGTRLLVL.

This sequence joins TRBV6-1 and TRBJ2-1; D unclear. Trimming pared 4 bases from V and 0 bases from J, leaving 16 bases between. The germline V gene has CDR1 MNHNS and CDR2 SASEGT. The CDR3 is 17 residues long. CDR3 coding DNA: TGTGCCAGCAGTGCCGACTCGGCCCTGAGCTCCTACAATGAGCAGTTCTTC. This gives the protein CASSADSALSSYNEQFF.